This T cell receptor (beta chain) was sequenced in a study of a mutant IDH1 vaccine in newly diagnosed glioma (dated by TCRdb to the early 2020s). About the full investigation: Patients received eight vaccinations in weeks 1, 3, 5, 7, 11, 15, 19 and 23, corresponding to visits V03 through V10. Peripheral blood was drawn at six visits: V03 (baseline), V05, V07, V10, V12 and V13. Of the approximately 30 treated patients, approximately 62% were male and about 40% were female, and a mean age of 40.4 years was recorded. Vaccination started 4-6 weeks after radiotherapy alone, or was given together with temozolomide cycles in the groups whose treatment included chemotherapy. For exploratory analyses, longitudinal TCRB deep sequencing was carried out in 25 treated patients wherever samples were available. Prior to enrollment, standard therapy consisting of radiotherapy alone, temozolomide alone, or radiochemotherapy with temozolomide had been administered to patients, with the combination being received by most patients.

Comment on this clone: The antigen it binds to is not known. No base qualities exist here, and no much larger clone lies one base off it. Other nucleotide sequences in the sample specify the same CDR3.

What the work shows at the level of the full study, not this receptor alone: The authors stated that sample limitations prevented analyses of patient blood samples from being reproduced. Changes in the top peripheral T cell clonotypes picked up by TCRB sequencing did not appear to be linked to pseudoprogression. Selection of PBMC samples for TCRB deep sequencing was based on availability. Vaccine-induced immune responses across multiple MHC alleles were detected in 85% to 95% of patients.

The protocol used for the library was the immunoSEQ multiplex PCR assay. Rearranged TCR beta chain sequences were amplified with the hsTCRB Kit following the manufacturer's protocol. An Illumina MiSeq was used to sequence the TCRB libraries. The authors' pipeline ran thus. The kit vendor's proprietary platform handled demultiplexing, trimming and gene mapping. The clones in this table, taken by TCRdb from immuneACCESS, are in-frame only. Not every clone is retained; where verified, under half of the shortfall comes from an unresolved V gene, and the cause of the rest is unknown. V and J calls and clone size are as listed in that table; D and trimming were resolved from the DNA. The sample table holds around 28,000 clones, of which about four fifths were seen once. Of the sample, around a sixth is held by the ten largest clones. Explained via the paper, the time point label denotes: week 23, last vaccination. A 20-mer mutant IDH1 peptide at 300 micrograms in Montanide made up each vaccine dose, which was injected subcutaneously together with topical imiquimod. The donors had newly diagnosed IDH1-mutant astrocytomas of WHO grade 3 or 4 that showed loss of nuclear ATRX. The samples were drawn from NOA16, a multicentre, single-arm, open-label phase I trial in Germany that tested a mutant IDH1 peptide vaccine in humans for the first time. Genomic DNA for TCRB sequencing was isolated from EDTA blood with the DNeasy Blood and Tissue Kit.

Reading from cysteine to phenylalanine, the CDR3 counts 14 amino acids. The retained sequence is limited to the CDR3, 42 bases, with the frame set at the first base. CDR1 and CDR2 were assigned from the germline V gene as SGHVS and FQNEAQ. Trimming removed 6 bases from V and 2 bases from J; the gene matches leave 5 bases unexplained. This specimen consisted of PBMCs, obtained from a glioma patient whose treatment included an IDH1 peptide vaccine. Rearrangement joined TRBV7-8 to TRBJ2-3, with 7 junctional bases fitting TRBD2. The receptor comes from a young woman with glioma. The DNA sequence is given as TGTGCCAGCAGGTGGGGGGGTGACACAGATACGCAGTATTTT. Translated, it gives CASRWGGDTDTQYF.